The 18 T cell receptor beta chains below all came from one sample that was sequenced in a study of blood T cell repertoires in COVID-19. Assay: immunoSEQ multiplex PCR; the TCRdb copy retains only in-frame clones and omits some. In the table there are some 450,000 clones, roughly 90% of which are singletons. Sequencing used peripheral blood. The receptors were gathered from a man aged 18 to 30 with COVID-19, enrolled during active disease.

DNA for the CDR3: TGTGCCACCTCTCCGGGGGTTAGCAATCAGCCCCAGCATTTT. Translating gives CATSPGVSNQPQHF. The J gene is TRBJ1-5, the V gene TRBV25-1, with D perhaps TRBD1 (5 bases). Trimming stripped 10 bases from V and 0 bases from J, with 13 bases between. CDR3 length equals 14 residues. The germline V gene has CDR1 MGHDK and CDR2 SYGVNS.

This clone has a count of ten or more. V gene TRBV24-1 combines with J gene TRBJ2-1; 12 bases line up with TRBD1. Trimming cost V 5 bases and J 6 bases; bases outside gene matches: 7. The CDR3 length is 16 residues. Germline CDR1 is KGHDR and CDR2 is SFDVKD. The CDR3 spells CATSAMGQGARNEQFF. In DNA form, the CDR3 reads TGTGCCACCAGTGCCATGGGACAGGGGGCGCGCAATGAGCAGTTCTTC.

The chain uses TRBV6-5 and TRBJ2-5; 8 bases match TRBD1. V shed 5 bases and J 7 bases; nucleotides not matched to a gene: 6. The CDR3 is 13 residues long. Germline V gene sequence: CDR1 MNHEY, CDR2 SVGAGI. The CDR3 is CASSITGTGTQYF. Written as DNA, the CDR3 is TGTGCCAGCAGTATTACCGGGACAGGGACCCAGTACTTC.

The chain recombines TRBV19 with TRBJ2-4; 9 bases align to TRBD2. The ends lost 7 bases at V and 5 bases at J; junction bases unmatched: 6. Germline loops: CDR1 LNHDA, CDR2 SQIVND (reference sequence). The CDR3 loop spans 14 amino acids. CDR3 coding DNA: TGTGCCAGTACCCGGGTAGCGGGAGAAAACATTCAGTACTTC. It encodes CASTRVAGENIQYF. Complete variable domain (other parts from reference TRBV19 and TRBJ2-4): DGGITQSPKYLFRKEGQNVTLSCEQNLNHDAMYWYRQDPGQGLRLIYYSQIVNDFQKGDIAEGYSVSREKKESFPLTVTSAQKNPTAFYLCASTRVAGENIQYFGAGTRLSVL.

This rearrangement joins TRBV27 to TRBJ1-3, with 7 positions matching TRBD1. Germline V gives CDR1 MNHEY, CDR2 SMNVEV (reference sequence). This CDR3 has 15 amino acids. Trimming at V came to 5 bases and at J to 4 bases, leaving 8 bases not matched to a gene. CDR3 amino acids: CASSPRQGMGNTIYF. The CDR3 DNA reads TGTGCCAGCAGTCCCAGACAGGGTATGGGAAACACCATATATTTT.

In this sample, this clone turned up once. The chain links TRBV5-1 to TRBJ1-2; TRBD1 matches 12 bases. The germline V gene encodes CDR1 SGHRS and CDR2 YFSETQ. The CDR3 extends over 16 amino acids. The V and J ends lost 3 bases and 6 bases, in that order; junction bases with no gene match: 9. The CDR3 region has the DNA TGCGCCAGCAGCTCCCCCGGGACAGGGGGCGCGAATGGCTACACCTTC. It codes for CASSSPGTGGANGYTF.

CDR3 sequence: CASSPSPVPETQYF. CDR3 DNA: TGTGCCAGCAGCCCCAGTCCCGTACCAGAGACCCAGTACTTC. The chain carries TRBV3-1 (or the pseudogene TRBV3-2) and TRBJ2-5; D unresolved. CDR1 and CDR2 from the germline V gene are LGHDT and YNNKEL (reference sequence). This CDR3 spans 14 amino acids. The germline V and J ends were trimmed by 4 bases and 4 bases, with 13 bases remaining between them.

V gene TRBV7-9 combines with J gene TRBJ2-2; TRBD2 matches 10 bases. This CDR3 contains 16 residues. CDR1 is SEHNR, CDR2 FQNEAQ, per germline (reference sequence). J was trimmed by 6 bases and V by 5 bases; bases with no gene match: 9. This CDR3 reads CASSPRTSGSSGELFF. In DNA, the CDR3 is TGTGCCAGCAGCCCCAGGACTAGCGGTTCGTCCGGGGAGCTGTTTTTT.

Concerning this clone itself: Other DNA sequences within the sample encode an identical CDR3. The rearrangement links TRBV12-3 or TRBV12-4 to TRBJ2-2, with D unclear. The CDR3 is made up of 12 amino acids. V shed 5 bases and J shed 2 bases, with 3 bases lying between them. The CDR3 here is CASSQNTGELFF. In DNA form, the CDR3 reads TGTGCCAGCAGTCAAAACACCGGGGAGCTGTTTTTT.

The rearrangement joins TRBV10-3 to TRBJ2-7; TRBD2 aligns across 7 bases. CDR1 ENHRY and CDR2 SYGVKD come from the germline V gene. Trimming took 9 bases from V and 3 from J; bases not matched to a gene: 5. This CDR3 has 12 amino acids. CDR3 region: CAIGPGGYEQYF. The CDR3 coding sequence is TGTGCCATAGGCCCGGGGGGCTACGAGCAGTACTTC.

The rearrangement links TRBV7-2 to TRBJ2-1, with a weak D call TRBD1 (5 bases). With 3 bases removed from V and 6 bases from J, the gap between germline ends came to 15 bases. The CDR3 is made up of 15 amino acids. Germline lookup yields CDR1 SGHTA and CDR2 FQGNSA. CDR3 in DNA: TGTGCCAGCAGCTTGGGCAGGGTTTCTTCCAATGAGCAGTTCTTC. As protein: CASSLGRVSSNEQFF. The whole variable domain, filled in from reference TRBV7-2 and TRBJ2-1, reads GAGVSQSPSNKVTEKGKDVELRCDPISGHTALYWYRQSLGQGLEFLIYFQGNSAPDKSGLPSDRFSAERTGGSVSTLTIQRTQQEDSAVYLCASSLGRVSSNEQFFGPGTRLTVL.

This chain uses TRBV7-6 with TRBJ2-7; the match to TRBD1 covers 11 bases. V shed 1 base, J shed 6 bases, and the junction held 5 bases outside the gene matches. Looked up from germline, CDR1 is SGHVS and CDR2 is FNYEAQ. The CDR3 has 15 amino acids. In nucleotides, the CDR3 is TGTGCCAGCAGCTTAGAAGGACAGGGGGCGCCCGAGCAGTACTTC. Encoded protein: CASSLEGQGAPEQYF.

The J gene is TRBJ1-2, the V gene TRBV19; 9 bases fit TRBD1. The germline CDR1 and CDR2 sequences are LNHDA and SQIVND (reference sequence). The trim removed 5 bases at V and 4 bases at J, leaving 14 bases unmatched. This CDR3 has 17 residues. The CDR3 reads CASSPQQGAYRGYGYTF. The CDR3 DNA follows: TGTGCCAGTAGTCCGCAACAGGGGGCATACCGAGGCTATGGCTACACCTTC.

The CDR3 DNA follows: TGTGCCAGCAGTGAAGACGGTCGGAGCTCCTACAATGAGCAGTTCTTC. Its protein is CASSEDGRSSYNEQFF. The V gene is TRBV6-1, the J gene TRBJ2-1; no reliable D call. The CDR3 is 16 amino acids. CDR1 is MNHNS and CDR2 is SASEGT in the germline V gene. V lost 1 base and J 0 bases, leaving 10 bases between the germline ends.

V gene TRBV28 combines with J gene TRBJ2-7; TRBD1 matches 7 bases. CDR1 is MDHEN, CDR2 SYDVKM, per germline. The CDR3 spans 15 residues. V was pared by 7 bases and J by 3 bases, with 12 bases of the junction left unmatched. The CDR3 is CASIGVATGNYEQYF. CDR3 in DNA: TGTGCCAGCATTGGGGTCGCGACAGGGAACTACGAGCAGTACTTC.

This clone appeared a few times. This sequence joins TRBV27 and TRBJ1-5; tentative D call: TRBD1 (5 bases). CDR1 MNHEY and CDR2 SMNVEV come from the germline V gene (reference sequence). This CDR3 has 13 residues. Trimming removed 5 bases at V and 3 bases at J, with 8 bases between. The CDR3 coding sequence is TGTGCCAGCAGTGACAGCTTCAATCAGCCCCAGCATTTT. It is translated as CASSDSFNQPQHF.

The chain combines TRBV3-1 (or the pseudogene TRBV3-2) with TRBJ2-7; 10 nucleotides match TRBD1. The germline V gene encodes CDR1 LGHDT and CDR2 YNNKEL (reference sequence). Trimming removed 0 bases from V and 0 bases from J; junction bases left unmatched: 5. This CDR3 contains 17 residues. The CDR3 spells CASSQDLGQGDSYEQYF. The CDR3 DNA reads as TGTGCCAGCAGCCAAGATTTAGGACAGGGGGACTCCTACGAGCAGTACTTC.

The chain's CDR3 is CASSSTSGKDTGELFF. CDR3 nucleotides: TGTGCCAGCAGTTCCACTAGCGGGAAGGACACCGGGGAGCTGTTTTTT. The J gene is TRBJ2-2, the V gene TRBV7-9; TRBD2 agrees at 10 bases. Germline V gene sequence: CDR1 SEHNR, CDR2 FQNEAQ (reference sequence). CDR3 length: 16 residues. Trimming cost V 6 bases and J 3 bases; bases outside gene matches: 7. Based on the CDR3 plus reference TRBV7-9 and TRBJ2-2, the full variable domain is DTGVSQNPRHKITKRGQNVTFRCDPISEHNRLYWYRQTLGQGPEFLTYFQNEAQLEKSRLLSDRFSAERPKGSFSTLEIQRTEQGDSAMYLCASSSTSGKDTGELFFGEGSRLTVL.